The clone carrying this TCR beta chain was seen at least ten times. No antigen is known for it. It was RNA transcripts that yielded the amplified TCR beta CDR3 regions. Using the HTBI primer set, a first-round RT-PCR was run on the TCR CDR3. TCRdb used MiXCR to reprocess the multiplex PCR reads, holding one entry per CDR3 protein. The sample contains about 300,000 distinct CDR3 sequences, approximately 17% of which appear only once. Newly diagnosed hyperthyroidism, duration under 2 months, in patients aged 18 to 65. More than 8 ml fresh peripheral blood yielded the PBMCs. This sample is drawn from a study of T cells in Graves' hyperthyroidism and ophthalmopathy. Study-wide context: Peripheral blood sampling occurred at initial diagnosis, before any treatment. General observations from the study: Blood samples included most of the expanded thyroid clonotypes exceeding 0.001.

Per the germline V gene, CDR1 is MNHEY and CDR2 is SMNVEV (reference sequence). This CDR3 is built from 14 residues. The V and J ends lost 0 bases and 7 bases respectively, with 10 bases between them. The TCR originated in a man younger than 40 with Graves' hyperthyroidism. Sequenced: blood. The gene calls are TRBV27 and TRBJ1-5; a possible D gene is TRBD1 (5 bases). The CDR3 spells CASSLSGTGQPQHF. CDR3 nucleotides: TGTGCCAGCAGTTTATCCGGGACCGGCCAGCCCCAGCATTTT.